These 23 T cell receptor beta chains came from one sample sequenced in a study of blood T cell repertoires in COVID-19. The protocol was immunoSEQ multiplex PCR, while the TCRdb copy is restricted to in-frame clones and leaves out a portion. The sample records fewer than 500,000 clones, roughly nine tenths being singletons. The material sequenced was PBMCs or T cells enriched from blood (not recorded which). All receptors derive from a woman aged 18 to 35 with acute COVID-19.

The CDR3 DNA follows: TGTGCCAGCAGCCCAGGAGGGACAGGGCGATCGTACGAGCAGTACTTC. Amino acid sequence: CASSPGGTGRSYEQYF. This chain links TRBV7-2 with TRBJ2-7; 9 bases agree with TRBD1. The CDR3 consists of 16 residues. The germline CDR1 and CDR2 sequences are SGHTA and FQGNSA. The junction had 12 bases not matched to a gene; V was cut back by 5 bases and J by 4 bases.

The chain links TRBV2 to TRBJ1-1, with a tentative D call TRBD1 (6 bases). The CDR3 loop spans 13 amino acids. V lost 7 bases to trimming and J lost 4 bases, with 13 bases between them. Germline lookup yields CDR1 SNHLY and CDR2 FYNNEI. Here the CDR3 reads CASNGQSVTEAFF. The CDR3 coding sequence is TGTGCCAGCAACGGACAGTCGGTCACTGAAGCTTTCTTT. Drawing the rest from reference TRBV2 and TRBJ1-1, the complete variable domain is EPEVTQTPSHQVTQMGQEVILRCVPISNHLYFYWYRQILGQKVEFLVSFYNNEISEKSEIFDDQFSVERPDGSNFTLKIRSTKLEDSAMYFCASNGQSVTEAFFGQGTRLTVV.

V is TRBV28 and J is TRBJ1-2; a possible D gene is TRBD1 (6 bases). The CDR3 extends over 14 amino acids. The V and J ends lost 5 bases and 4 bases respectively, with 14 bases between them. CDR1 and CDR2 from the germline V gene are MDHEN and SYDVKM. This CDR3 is CASSQTDSFYGYTF. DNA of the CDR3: TGTGCCAGCAGTCAAACGGACAGCTTCTATGGCTACACCTTC.

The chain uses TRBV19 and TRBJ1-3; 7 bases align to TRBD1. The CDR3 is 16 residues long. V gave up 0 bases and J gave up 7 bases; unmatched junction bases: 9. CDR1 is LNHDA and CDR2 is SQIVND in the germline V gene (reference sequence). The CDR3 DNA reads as TGTGCCAGTAGTATAGACCGGACAGGAAGAGACAACACCATATATTTT. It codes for CASSIDRTGRDNTIYF.

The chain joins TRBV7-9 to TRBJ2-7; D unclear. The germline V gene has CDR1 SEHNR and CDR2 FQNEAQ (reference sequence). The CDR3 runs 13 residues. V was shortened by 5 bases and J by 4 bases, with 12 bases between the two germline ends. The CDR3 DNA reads TGTGCCAGCAGCCTCCCTACCCATTACGAGCAGTACTTC. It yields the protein CASSLPTHYEQYF.

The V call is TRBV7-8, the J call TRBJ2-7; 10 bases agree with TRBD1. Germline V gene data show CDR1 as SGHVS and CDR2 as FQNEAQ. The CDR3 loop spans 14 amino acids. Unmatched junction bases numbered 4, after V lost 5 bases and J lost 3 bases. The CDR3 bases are TGTGCCAGCAGCGCGTGGACAGGGGGCTACGAGCAGTACTTC. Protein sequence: CASSAWTGGYEQYF.

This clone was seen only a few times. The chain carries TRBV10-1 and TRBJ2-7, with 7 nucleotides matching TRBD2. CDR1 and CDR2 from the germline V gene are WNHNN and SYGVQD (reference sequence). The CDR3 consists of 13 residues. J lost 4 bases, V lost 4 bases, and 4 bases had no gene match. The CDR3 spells CASSAGTIYEQYF. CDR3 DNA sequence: TGCGCCAGCAGTGCCGGGACTATTTACGAGCAGTACTTC.

This CDR3 is CASSPSSGISREQFF. As DNA, the CDR3 is TGCGCCAGCAGCCCTTCTAGCGGGATATCCCGTGAGCAGTTCTTC. The chain has TRBV5-1 and TRBJ2-1, with 9 nucleotides matching TRBD2. The length of the CDR3 is 15 residues. The V gene's germline CDR1 is SGHRS and CDR2 YFSETQ. Trimming cost V 4 bases and J 9 bases; bases outside gene matches: 11.

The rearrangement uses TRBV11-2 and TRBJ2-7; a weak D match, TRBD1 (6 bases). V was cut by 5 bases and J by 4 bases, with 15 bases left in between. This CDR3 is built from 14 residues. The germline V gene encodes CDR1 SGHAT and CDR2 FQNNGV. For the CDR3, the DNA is TGTGCCAGCAGCCCCACAGGGCTTCTGTACGAGCAGTACTTC. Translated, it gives CASSPTGLLYEQYF.

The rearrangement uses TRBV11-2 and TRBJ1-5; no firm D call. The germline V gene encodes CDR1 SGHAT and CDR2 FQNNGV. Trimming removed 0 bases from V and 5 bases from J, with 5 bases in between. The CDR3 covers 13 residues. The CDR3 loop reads CASSLDPDQPQHF. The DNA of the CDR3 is TGTGCCAGCAGCTTAGACCCGGATCAGCCCCAGCATTTT.

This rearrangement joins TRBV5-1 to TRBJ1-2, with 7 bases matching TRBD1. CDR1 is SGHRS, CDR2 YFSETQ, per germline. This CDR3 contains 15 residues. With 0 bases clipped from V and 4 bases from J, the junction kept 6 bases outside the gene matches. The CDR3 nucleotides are TGCGCCAGCAGCTTGGTCGGGACAGCCCTCTATGGCTACACCTTC. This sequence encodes CASSLVGTALYGYTF.

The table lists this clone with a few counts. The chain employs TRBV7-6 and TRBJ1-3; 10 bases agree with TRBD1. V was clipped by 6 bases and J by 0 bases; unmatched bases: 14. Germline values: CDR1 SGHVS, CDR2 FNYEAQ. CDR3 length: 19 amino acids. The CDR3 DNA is TGTGCCAGCAGGTTAAGGGACAGGGGAGCCCTGAGCTCTGGAAACACCATATATTTT. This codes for CASRLRDRGALSSGNTIYF.

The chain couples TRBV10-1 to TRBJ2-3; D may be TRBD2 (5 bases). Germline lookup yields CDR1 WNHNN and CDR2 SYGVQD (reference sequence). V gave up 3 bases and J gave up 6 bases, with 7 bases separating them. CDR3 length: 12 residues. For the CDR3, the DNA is TGCGCCAGCAGTGACCCGGGGGATACGCAGTATTTT. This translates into CASSDPGDTQYF.

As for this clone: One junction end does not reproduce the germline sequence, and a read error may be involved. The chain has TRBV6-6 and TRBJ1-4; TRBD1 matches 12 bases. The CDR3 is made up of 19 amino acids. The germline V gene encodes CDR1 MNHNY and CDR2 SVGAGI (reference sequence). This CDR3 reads CASSHTRPGTGGPNQKLFF. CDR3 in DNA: TGTGCCAGCAGTCACACACGTCCCGGGACAGGGGGCCCTAATCAAAAACTGTTTTTT.

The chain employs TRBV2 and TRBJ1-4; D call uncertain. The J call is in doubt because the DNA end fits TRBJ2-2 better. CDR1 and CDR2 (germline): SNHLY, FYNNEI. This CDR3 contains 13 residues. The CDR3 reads CASRASIISELFF. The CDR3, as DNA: TGTGCCAGCAGGGCAAGTATAATTTCGGAGCTGTTTTTT.

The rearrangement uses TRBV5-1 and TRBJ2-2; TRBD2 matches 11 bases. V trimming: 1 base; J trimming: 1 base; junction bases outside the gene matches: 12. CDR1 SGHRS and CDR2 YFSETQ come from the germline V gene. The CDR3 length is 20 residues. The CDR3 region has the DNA TGCGCCAGCAGCTTGTGGGGACTCGGCACTAGCGGGGGGAACACCGGGGAGCTGTTTTTT. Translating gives CASSLWGLGTSGGNTGELFF.

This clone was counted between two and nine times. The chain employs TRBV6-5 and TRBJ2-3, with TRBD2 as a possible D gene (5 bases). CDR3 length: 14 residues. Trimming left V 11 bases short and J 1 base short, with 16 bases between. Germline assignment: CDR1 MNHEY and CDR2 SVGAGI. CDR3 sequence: CALTEARGTDTQYF. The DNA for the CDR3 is TGTGCCCTCACGGAGGCCCGGGGCACAGATACGCAGTATTTT.

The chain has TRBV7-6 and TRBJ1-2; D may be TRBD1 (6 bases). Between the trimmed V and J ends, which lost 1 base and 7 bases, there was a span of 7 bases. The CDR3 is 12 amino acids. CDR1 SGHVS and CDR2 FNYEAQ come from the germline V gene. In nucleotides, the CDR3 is TGTGCCAGCAGCTTAGGAGGGGGTGGCTACACCTTC. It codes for CASSLGGGGYTF.

CDR3 residues: CASSQDWAGPAEAFF. The CDR3 region has the DNA TGCGCCAGCAGCCAAGACTGGGCAGGGCCAGCTGAAGCTTTCTTT. V is TRBV4-1 and J is TRBJ1-1, with a possible D match to TRBD1 (5 bases). Germline CDR1 reads MGHRA; CDR2 reads YSYEKL. Trimming took off 0 bases at V and 6 bases at J, with 14 bases between the two ends. The CDR3 sequence is 15 residues long.

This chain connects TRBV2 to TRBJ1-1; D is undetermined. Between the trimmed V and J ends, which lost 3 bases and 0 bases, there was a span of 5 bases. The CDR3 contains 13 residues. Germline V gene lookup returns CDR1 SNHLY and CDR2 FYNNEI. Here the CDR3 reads CASSDGLNTEAFF. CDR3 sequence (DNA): TGTGCCAGCAGTGACGGTCTGAACACTGAAGCTTTCTTT. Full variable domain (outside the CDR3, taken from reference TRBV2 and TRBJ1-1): EPEVTQTPSHQVTQMGQEVILRCVPISNHLYFYWYRQILGQKVEFLVSFYNNEISEKSEIFDDQFSVERPDGSNFTLKIRSTKLEDSAMYFCASSDGLNTEAFFGQGTRLTVV.

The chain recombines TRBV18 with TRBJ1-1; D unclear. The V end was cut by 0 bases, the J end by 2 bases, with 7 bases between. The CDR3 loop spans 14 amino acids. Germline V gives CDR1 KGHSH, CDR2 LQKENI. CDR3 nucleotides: TGTGCCAGCTCACCACCCGCGGGAAACACTGAAGCTTTCTTT. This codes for CASSPPAGNTEAFF. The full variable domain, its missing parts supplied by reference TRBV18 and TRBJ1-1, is NAGVMQNPRHLVRRRGQEARLRCSPMKGHSHVYWYRQLPEEGLKFMVYLQKENIIDESGMPKERFSAEFPKEGPSILRIQQVVRGDSAAYFCASSPPAGNTEAFFGQGTRLTVV.

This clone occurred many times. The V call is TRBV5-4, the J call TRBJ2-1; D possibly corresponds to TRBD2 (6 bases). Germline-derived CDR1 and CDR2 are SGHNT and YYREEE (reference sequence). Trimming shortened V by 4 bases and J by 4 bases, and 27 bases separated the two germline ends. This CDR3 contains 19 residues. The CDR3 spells CASSAGRLFGSSMYNEQFF. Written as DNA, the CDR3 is TGTGCCAGCAGCGCGGGACGCCTCTTCGGTAGTTCAATGTACAATGAGCAGTTCTTC.

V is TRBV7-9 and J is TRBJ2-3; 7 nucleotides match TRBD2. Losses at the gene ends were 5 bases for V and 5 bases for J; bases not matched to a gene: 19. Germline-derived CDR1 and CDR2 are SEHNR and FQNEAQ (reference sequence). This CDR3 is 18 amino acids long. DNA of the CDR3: TGTGCCAGCAGCGTCGGAACTAAGGGCGGGAGTTATGGAGATACGCAGTATTTT. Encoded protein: CASSVGTKGGSYGDTQYF.